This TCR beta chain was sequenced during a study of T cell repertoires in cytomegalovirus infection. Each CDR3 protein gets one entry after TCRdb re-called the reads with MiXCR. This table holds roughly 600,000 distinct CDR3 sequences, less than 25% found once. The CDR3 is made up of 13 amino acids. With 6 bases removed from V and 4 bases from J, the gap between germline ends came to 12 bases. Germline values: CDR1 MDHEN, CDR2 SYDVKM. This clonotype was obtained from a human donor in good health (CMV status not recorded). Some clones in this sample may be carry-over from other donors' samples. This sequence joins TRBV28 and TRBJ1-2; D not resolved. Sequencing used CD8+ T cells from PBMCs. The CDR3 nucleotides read TGTGCCAGCAGCCTTCTTACGGGCTATGGCTACACCTTC. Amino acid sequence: CASSLLTGYGYTF.